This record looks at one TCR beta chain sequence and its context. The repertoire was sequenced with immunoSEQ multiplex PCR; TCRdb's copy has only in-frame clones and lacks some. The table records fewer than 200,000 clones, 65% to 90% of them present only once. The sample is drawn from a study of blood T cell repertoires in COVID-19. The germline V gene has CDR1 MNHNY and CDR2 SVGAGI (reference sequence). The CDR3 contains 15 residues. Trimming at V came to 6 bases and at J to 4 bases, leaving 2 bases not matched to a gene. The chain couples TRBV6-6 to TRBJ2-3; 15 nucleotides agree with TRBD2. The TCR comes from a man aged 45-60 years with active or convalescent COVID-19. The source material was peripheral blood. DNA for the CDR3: TGTGCCAGCAGAGGGACTAGCGGGGGGCCAGATACGCAGTATTTT. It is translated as CASRGTSGGPDTQYF.